A selection of T cell receptor beta chains follows, all from one sample in a study of metastatic and nonmetastatic thyroid tumors. MiXCR re-clonotyped the PCR reads for TCRdb. The sample lists some 33,000 clones, over 12% seen once, with over 15% in the top ten. Sequencing was carried out using blood. These receptor sequences come from a male donor with papillary thyroid cancer or a benign thyroid nodule (not recorded which). Some clones in this sample may be carry-over from other donors' samples. Both conserved end residues are part of each CDR3. Each record gives: D gene, clone size, CDR3 length, J gene, V gene, CDR3 protein, CDR3 DNA. D genes are given only for firm matches. Size values are once, few and many counts, or a class for expanded clones, and some rows have none.

>TRBD1|many|17|TRBJ1-2|TRBV27
CASSSRGGFKDRDDYTF
TGTGCCAGCAGTTCCAGGGGAGGCTTTAAGGACAGGGACGACTACACCTTC
>TRBD1|many|15|TRBJ1-2|TRBV28
CASSPSRTGIYGYTF
TGTGCCAGCAGTCCCTCAAGGACAGGTATCTATGGCTACACCTTC
>TRBD2|few|12|TRBJ2-7|TRBV6-1
CASRGGAYEQYF
TGTGCCAGCCGGGGGGGAGCCTACGAGCAGTACTTC
>NA|many|14|TRBJ1-2|TRBV5-1
CASSLSRAVDGYTF
TGCGCCAGCAGCTTGAGTAGGGCAGTAGATGGCTACACCTTC
>TRBD1|few|14|TRBJ1-2|TRBV19
CASSVQGALDGYTF
TGTGCCAGTAGTGTACAGGGGGCATTAGACGGCTACACCTTC
>NA|many|15|TRBJ1-4|TRBV18
CASSPVAGINEKLFF
TGTGCCAGCTCACCAGTTGCGGGGATTAATGAAAAACTGTTTTTT
>NA|many|13|TRBJ2-1|TRBV7-7
CASSLAFNNEQFF
TGTGCTAGCAGCTTAGCGTTTAACAATGAGCAGTTCTTC
>NA|many|15|TRBJ1-5|TRBV9
CASSVAPGGNQPQHF
TGTGCCAGCAGCGTAGCTCCAGGGGGCAATCAGCCCCAGCATTTT
>NA|many|13|TRBJ2-7|TRBV4-2
CASSQGGMIEQYF
TGTGCCAGCAGCCAAGGAGGGATGATCGAGCAGTACTTC
>NA|NA|13|TRBJ1-1|TRBV6-5
CASSYEGGTEAFF
TGTGCCAGCAGTTACGAGGGGGGCACTGAAGCTTTCTTT
>TRBD1|NA|19|TRBJ1-4|TRBV5-6
CASSLIGTGGAGTNEKLFF
TGTGCCAGCAGTTTGATTGGGACAGGGGGCGCCGGCACTAATGAAAAACTGTTTTTT
>TRBD2|many|15|TRBJ2-3|TRBV5-1
CASSPKREGGYGQYF
TGCGCCAGCAGCCCGAAGCGGGAGGGCGGATATGGGCAGTATTTT
>TRBD2|many|17|TRBJ2-3|TRBV6-5
CASSPRRTSLVPDTQYF
TGTGCCAGCAGTCCACGTCGGACTAGTTTGGTGCCAGATACGCAGTATTTT
>NA|many|14|TRBJ1-5|TRBV30
CAWSVGGWYQPQHF
TGTGCCTGGAGTGTCGGGGGCTGGTATCAGCCCCAGCATTTT
>NA|many|13|TRBJ2-7|TRBV2
CASSALTAYEQYF
TGTGCCAGCAGCGCTTTGACAGCTTACGAGCAGTACTTC
>NA|many|16|TRBJ2-2|TRBV11-3
CASSLVRLENTGELFF
TGTGCCAGCAGCTTAGTCCGGCTGGAAAACACCGGGGAGCTGTTTTTT
>TRBD2|medium-sized|15|TRBJ2-7|TRBV12-3/TRBV12-4
CASSRQGLAGVEQYF
TGTGCCAGCAGCCGACAGGGACTAGCGGGAGTCGAGCAGTACTTC
>NA|medium-sized|14|TRBJ2-7|TRBV6-2/TRBV6-3
CASSYRWETYEQYF
TGTGCCAGCAGTTATAGATGGGAAACCTACGAGCAGTACTTC
>TRBD2|many|17|TRBJ2-1|TRBV7-9
CASSLGTSGRPYNEQFF
TGTGCCAGCAGTCTCGGGACTAGCGGGAGACCGTACAATGAGCAGTTCTTC
>NA|many|15|TRBJ2-7|TRBV5-5
CASSLANLLSYEQYF
TGTGCCAGCAGCTTGGCCAATCTACTCTCCTACGAGCAGTACTTC
>TRBD2|medium-sized|16|TRBJ2-7|TRBV27
CASSTGTSGRAYEQYF
TGTGCCAGCAGCACGGGGACTAGCGGGAGGGCCTACGAGCAGTACTTC
>NA|medium-sized|15|TRBJ1-3|TRBV12-3/TRBV12-4
CASSSQQHSGNTIYF
TGTGCCAGCAGTTCCCAACAGCACTCTGGAAACACCATATATTTT
>NA|many|14|TRBJ1-1|TRBV12-5
CASGRDILNTEAFF
TGTGCTAGTGGCCGCGACATTCTTAACACTGAGGCTTTCTTT
>NA|many|13|TRBJ1-4|TRBV20-1
CSALATVDEKLFF
TGCAGTGCTCTGGCTACGGTCGATGAAAAACTGTTTTTT
>NA|many|16|TRBJ2-1|TRBV4-1
CASSQEVTNSYNEQFF
TGCGCCAGCAGCCAAGAAGTGACCAACTCCTACAATGAGCAGTTCTTC
>TRBD1|few|15|TRBJ2-3|TRBV12-3/TRBV12-4
CASSLGGGPADTQYF
TGTGCCAGCAGTTTAGGAGGGGGCCCCGCAGATACGCAGTATTTT
>TRBD1|many|16|TRBJ2-1|TRBV14
CASSQDDRGQGRKQFF
TGTGCCAGCAGCCAAGATGACAGGGGCCAAGGGAGGAAGCAGTTCTTC
>TRBD2|many|16|TRBJ2-3|TRBV7-2
CASSSMWREGTDTQYF
TGTGCCAGCAGTTCCATGTGGCGGGAGGGCACAGATACGCAGTATTTT
>TRBD2|many|15|TRBJ2-1|TRBV10-3
CAISGLAGARNEQFF
TGTGCCATCAGTGGGCTAGCGGGAGCTAGGAATGAGCAGTTCTTC
>NA|many|18|TRBJ1-5|TRBV19
CASSIPLAVLRGDQPQHF
TGTGCCAGTAGTATTCCCCTAGCTGTCCTCAGGGGAGATCAGCCCCAGCATTTT
>NA|NA|14|TRBJ2-2|TRBV4-2
CASSQARGDGELFF
TGTGCCAGCAGCCAAGCCAGGGGCGACGGGGAGCTGTTTTTT
>NA|NA|12|TRBJ2-7|TRBV30
CAWSVGVNKQYF
TGTGCCTGGAGTGTGGGAGTAAACAAGCAGTACTTC
>NA|many|12|TRBJ2-5|TRBV30
CAWSRQKQTQYF
TGTGCCTGGAGCAGGCAGAAGCAGACCCAGTACTTC
>TRBD2|many|14|TRBJ2-1|TRBV29-1
CSAGAGGRGNEQFF
TGCAGCGCCGGGGCGGGCGGGAGGGGGAATGAGCAGTTCTTC
>NA|few|11|TRBJ1-2|TRBV19
CSISVGKGYTF
TGTTCCATTAGTGTCGGGAAGGGCTACACCTTC
>NA|few|12|TRBJ2-3|TRBV12-3/TRBV12-4
CASGRSTDTQYF
TGTGCCAGCGGTAGGAGCACAGATACGCAGTATTTT
>NA|NA|13|TRBJ2-2|TRBV10-3
CAIKQRDGGELFF
TGTGCCATCAAGCAGCGCGATGGCGGGGAGCTGTTTTTT
>NA|many|14|TRBJ2-3|TRBV7-3
CASSLRGSTDTQYF
TGTGCCAGCAGCTTAAGGGGTAGCACAGATACGCAGTATTTT
>TRBD2|many|15|TRBJ2-5|TRBV3-1
CASSQSPGGQETQYF
TGTGCCAGCAGCCAATCACCGGGAGGTCAAGAGACCCAGTACTTC
>NA|NA|17|TRBJ2-3|TRBV11-2
CASSRTIQGTREDTQYF
TGTGCCAGCAGTCGAACAATCCAGGGGACTCGGGAAGATACGCAGTATTTT
>TRBD2|many|16|TRBJ2-7|TRBV7-9
CASSPRGLSGSYEQYF
TGTGCCAGCAGCCCAAGGGGACTATCCGGCTCCTACGAGCAGTACTTC
>TRBD1|many|16|TRBJ2-1|TRBV6-2/TRBV6-3
CASSRTGQGAGNEQFF
TGTGCCAGCAGTCGAACGGGACAGGGGGCAGGTAATGAGCAGTTCTTC
>NA|many|15|TRBJ2-5|TRBV20-1
CSARDASVRQETQYF
TGCAGTGCTAGAGATGCCTCAGTTCGGCAAGAGACCCAGTACTTC
>TRBD1|many|15|TRBJ1-1|TRBV19
CASSPRQGAQAEAFF
TGTGCCAGTAGTCCTCGACAGGGGGCTCAGGCTGAAGCTTTCTTT